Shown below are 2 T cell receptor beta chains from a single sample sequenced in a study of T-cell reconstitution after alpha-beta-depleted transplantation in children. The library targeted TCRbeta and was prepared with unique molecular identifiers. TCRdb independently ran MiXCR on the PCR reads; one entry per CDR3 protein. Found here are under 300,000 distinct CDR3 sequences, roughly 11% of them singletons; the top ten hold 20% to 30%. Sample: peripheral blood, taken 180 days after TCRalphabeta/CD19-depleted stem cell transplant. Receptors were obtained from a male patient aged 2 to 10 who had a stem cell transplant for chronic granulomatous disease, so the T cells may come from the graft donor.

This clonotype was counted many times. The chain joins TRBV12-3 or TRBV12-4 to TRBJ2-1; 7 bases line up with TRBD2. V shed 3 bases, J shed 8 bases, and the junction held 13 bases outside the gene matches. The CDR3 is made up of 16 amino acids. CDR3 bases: TGTGCCAGCAGTTTGCTGGGGGGGAGGGCCGTCGATGAGCAGTTCTTC. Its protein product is CASSLLGGRAVDEQFF.

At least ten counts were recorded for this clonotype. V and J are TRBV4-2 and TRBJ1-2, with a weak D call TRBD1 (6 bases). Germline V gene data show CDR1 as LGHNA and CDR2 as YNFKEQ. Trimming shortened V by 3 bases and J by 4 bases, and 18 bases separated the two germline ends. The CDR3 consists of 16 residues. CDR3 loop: CASSQERTVTSYGYTF. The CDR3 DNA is TGTGCCAGCAGCCAGGAGAGGACAGTGACCTCCTATGGCTACACCTTC.